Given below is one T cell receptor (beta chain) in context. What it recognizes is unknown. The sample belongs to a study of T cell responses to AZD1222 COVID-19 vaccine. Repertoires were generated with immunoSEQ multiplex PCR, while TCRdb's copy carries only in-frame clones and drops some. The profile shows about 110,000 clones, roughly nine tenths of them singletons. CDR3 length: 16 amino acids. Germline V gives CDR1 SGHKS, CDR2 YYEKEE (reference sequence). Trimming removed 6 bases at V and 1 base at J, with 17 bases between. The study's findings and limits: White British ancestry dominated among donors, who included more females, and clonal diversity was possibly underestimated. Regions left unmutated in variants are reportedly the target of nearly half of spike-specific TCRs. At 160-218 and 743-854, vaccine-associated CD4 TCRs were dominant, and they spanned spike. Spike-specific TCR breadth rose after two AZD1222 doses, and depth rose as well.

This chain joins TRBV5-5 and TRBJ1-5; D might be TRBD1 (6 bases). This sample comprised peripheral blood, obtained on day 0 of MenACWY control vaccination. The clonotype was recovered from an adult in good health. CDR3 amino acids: CASNPRGDPSNQPQHF. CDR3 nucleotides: TGTGCCAGCAACCCGAGGGGGGACCCCAGCAATCAGCCCCAGCATTTT.